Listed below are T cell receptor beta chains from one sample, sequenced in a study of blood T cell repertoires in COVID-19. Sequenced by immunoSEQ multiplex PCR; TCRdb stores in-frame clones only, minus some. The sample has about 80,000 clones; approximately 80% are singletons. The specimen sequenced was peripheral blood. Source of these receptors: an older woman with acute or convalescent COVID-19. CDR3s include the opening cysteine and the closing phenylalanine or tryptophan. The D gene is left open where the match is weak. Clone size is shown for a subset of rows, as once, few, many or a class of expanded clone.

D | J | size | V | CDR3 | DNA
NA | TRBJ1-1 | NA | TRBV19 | CASSIVDRWDTEAFF | TGTGCCAGTAGTATAGTCGACAGGTGGGACACTGAAGCTTTCTTT
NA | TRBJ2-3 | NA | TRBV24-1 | CATSAGDTQYF | TGTGCCACCAGTGCAGGGGATACGCAGTATTTT
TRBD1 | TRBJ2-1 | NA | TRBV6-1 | CASSEQGVVNEQFF | TGTGCCAGCAGTGAACAGGGGGTCGTCAATGAGCAGTTCTTC
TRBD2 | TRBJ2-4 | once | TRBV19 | CATAGTSENIQYF | TGTGCCACAGCCGGGACTAGTGAAAACATTCAGTACTTC
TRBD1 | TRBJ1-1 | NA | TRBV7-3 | CASSWTGGMNTEAFF | TGTGCCAGCAGCTGGACAGGGGGCATGAACACTGAAGCTTTCTTT
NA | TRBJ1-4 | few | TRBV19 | CASKGRSGENEKLFF | TGTGCCAGTAAGGGGCGTTCGGGGGAAAATGAAAAACTGTTTTTT
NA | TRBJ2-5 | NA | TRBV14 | CASSPADSVIWETQYF | TGTGCCAGCAGCCCTGCGGACAGCGTAATATGGGAGACCCAGTACTTC
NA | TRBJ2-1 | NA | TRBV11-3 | CASSWRAFDEQFF | TGTGCCAGCAGCTGGAGGGCCTTCGATGAGCAGTTCTTC
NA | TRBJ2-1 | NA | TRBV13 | CASSLAQTQGPNNEQFF | TGTGCCAGCAGCTTAGCCCAGACACAGGGCCCGAACAATGAGCAGTTCTTC
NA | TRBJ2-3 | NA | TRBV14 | CASSQEQDLDTQYF | TGTGCCAGCAGCCAAGAACAGGACCTTGATACGCAGTATTTT
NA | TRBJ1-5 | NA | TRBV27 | CASSLGAPNQPQHF | TGTGCCAGCAGTTTAGGGGCCCCCAATCAGCCCCAGCATTTT
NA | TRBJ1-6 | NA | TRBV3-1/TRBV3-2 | CASSQPQGSYNSPLHF | TGTGCCAGCAGCCAGCCACAGGGTTCCTATAATTCACCCCTCCACTTT
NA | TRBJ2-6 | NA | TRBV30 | CAWSRGGRGANVLTF | TGTGCCTGGAGTCGTGGGGGCCGGGGGGCCAACGTCCTGACTTTC
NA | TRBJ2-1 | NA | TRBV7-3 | CASSPVAVGMNEQFF | TGTGCCAGCAGCCCGGTAGCGGTGGGCATGAATGAGCAGTTCTTC
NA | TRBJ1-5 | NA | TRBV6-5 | CASSTGSNVGQPQHF | TGTGCCAGCAGCACAGGGAGTAATGTTGGTCAGCCCCAGCATTTT
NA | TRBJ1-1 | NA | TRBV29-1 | CSVETINTEAFF | TGCAGCGTTGAGACAATCAACACTGAAGCTTTCTTT
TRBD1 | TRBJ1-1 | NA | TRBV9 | CASSPLGGRNTEAFF | TGTGCCAGCAGCCCACTAGGGGGCAGGAACACTGAAGCTTTCTTT
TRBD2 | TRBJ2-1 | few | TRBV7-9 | CASSWGLGLADNEQFF | TGTGCCAGCAGCTGGGGGTTGGGACTAGCAGACAATGAGCAGTTCTTC
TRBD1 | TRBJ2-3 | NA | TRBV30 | CAWRQGAGDTQYF | TGTGCCTGGAGACAGGGGGCAGGAGATACGCAGTATTTT
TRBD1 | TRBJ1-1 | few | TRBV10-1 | CASSRTGANTEAFF | TGCGCCAGCAGCCGGACAGGGGCGAACACTGAAGCTTTCTTT
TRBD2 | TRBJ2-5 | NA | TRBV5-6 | CASSYGTSVRETQYF | TGTGCCAGCAGCTATGGGACTAGCGTTCGAGAGACCCAGTACTTC
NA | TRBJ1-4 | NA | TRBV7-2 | CASSFGGGGEKLFF | TGTGCCAGCAGCTTTGGAGGGGGGGGTGAAAAACTGTTTTTT
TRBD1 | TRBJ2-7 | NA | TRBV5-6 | CASSSGQDEQYF | TGTGCCAGCAGCTCGGGACAGGACGAGCAGTACTTC
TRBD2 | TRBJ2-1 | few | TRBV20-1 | CSASQLAGGYNEQFF | TGCAGTGCTAGTCAACTAGCGGGAGGGTACAATGAGCAGTTCTTC
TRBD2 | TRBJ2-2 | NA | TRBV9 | CASSVGLAGVLSGELFF | TGTGCCAGCAGCGTAGGACTAGCGGGAGTCCTCTCCGGGGAGCTGTTTTTT
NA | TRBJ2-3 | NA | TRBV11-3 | CASSLDGDTDTQYF | TGTGCCAGCAGCTTAGACGGAGACACAGATACGCAGTATTTT
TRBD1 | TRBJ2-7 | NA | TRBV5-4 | CASSPDRPRSYEQYF | TGTGCCAGCAGCCCGGACAGGCCGCGATCCTACGAGCAGTACTTC
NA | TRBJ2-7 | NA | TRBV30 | CAWSVGGMVEQYF | TGTGCCTGGAGTGTGGGCGGGATGGTCGAGCAGTACTTC
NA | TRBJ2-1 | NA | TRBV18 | CASSPRDRWKQFF | TGTGCCAGCTCACCACGAGACAGGTGGAAGCAATTCTTC
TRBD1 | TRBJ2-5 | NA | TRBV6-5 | CASRSRDRGGETQYF | TGTGCCAGCAGGAGCCGGGACAGGGGAGGGGAGACCCAGTACTTC
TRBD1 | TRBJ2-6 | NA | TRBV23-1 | CASSLLRARDRPPSGANVLTF | TGCGCCAGCAGTCTCTTAAGGGCCCGGGACAGGCCTCCCTCTGGGGCCAACGTCCTGACTTTC
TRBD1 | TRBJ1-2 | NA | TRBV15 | CATSLNRGGYGYTF | TGTGCCACCAGCCTAAACAGGGGAGGCTATGGCTACACCTTC
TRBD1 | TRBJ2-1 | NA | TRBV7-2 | CASSPRTGSSYNEQFF | TGTGCCAGCAGCCCACGGACAGGCAGCTCCTACAATGAGCAGTTCTTC
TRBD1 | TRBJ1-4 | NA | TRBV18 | CASSLRLAGTADEKLFF | TGTGCCAGCTCACTTAGGCTTGCTGGGACAGCGGATGAAAAACTGTTTTTT
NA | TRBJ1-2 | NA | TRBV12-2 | CASRFAASLGQGYGYTF | TGTGCAAGTCGCTTCGCTGCCTCTTTGGGTCAGGGCTATGGCTACACCTTC
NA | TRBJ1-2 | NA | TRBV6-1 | CASSEAFLQGTNYGYTF | TGTGCCAGCAGTGAAGCCTTCCTTCAGGGAACCAACTATGGCTACACCTTC
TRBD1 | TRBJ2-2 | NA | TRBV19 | CASSISRTGNTGELFF | TGTGCCAGTAGTATATCTAGGACAGGGAACACCGGGGAGCTGTTTTTT
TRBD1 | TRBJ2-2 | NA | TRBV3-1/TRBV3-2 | CASSTGQGDTGELFF | TGTGCCAGCAGCACCGGACAGGGAGACACCGGGGAGCTGTTTTTT
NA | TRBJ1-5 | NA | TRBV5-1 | CASSLGPVSNQPQHF | TGCGCCAGCAGCTTGGGGCCAGTTAGCAATCAGCCCCAGCATTTT
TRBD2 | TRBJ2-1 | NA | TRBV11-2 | CASSSQRTSGSSYNEQFF | TGTGCCAGCAGCTCCCAACGGACTAGCGGGTCCTCCTACAATGAGCAGTTCTTC
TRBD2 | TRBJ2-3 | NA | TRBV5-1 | CASSLVASGRSDTQYF | TGCGCCAGCAGCTTGGTGGCTAGCGGGAGATCAGATACGCAGTATTTT
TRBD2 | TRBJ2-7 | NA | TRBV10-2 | CASRGTGTSGRATEQYF | TGCGCCAGCAGGGGTACCGGGACTAGCGGGAGGGCCACCGAGCAGTACTTC
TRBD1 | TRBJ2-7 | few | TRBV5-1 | CASSLTQTGAYEQYF | TGCGCCAGCAGCTTGACACAGACAGGGGCCTACGAGCAGTACTTC